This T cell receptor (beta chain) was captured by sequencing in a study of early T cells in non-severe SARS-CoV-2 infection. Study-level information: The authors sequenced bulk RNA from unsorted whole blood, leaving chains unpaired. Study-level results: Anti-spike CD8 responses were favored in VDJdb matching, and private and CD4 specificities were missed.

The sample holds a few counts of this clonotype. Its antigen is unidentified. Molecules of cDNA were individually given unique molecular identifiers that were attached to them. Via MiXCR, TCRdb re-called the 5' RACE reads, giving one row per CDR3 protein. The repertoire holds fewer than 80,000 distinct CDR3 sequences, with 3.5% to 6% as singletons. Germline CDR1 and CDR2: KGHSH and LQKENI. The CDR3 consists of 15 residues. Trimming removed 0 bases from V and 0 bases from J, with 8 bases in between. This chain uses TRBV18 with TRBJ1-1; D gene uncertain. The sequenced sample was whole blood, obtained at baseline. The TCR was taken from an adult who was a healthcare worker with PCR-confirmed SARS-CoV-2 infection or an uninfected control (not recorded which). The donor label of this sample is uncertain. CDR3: CASSPPSSVNTEAFF. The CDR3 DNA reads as TGTGCCAGCTCACCACCTAGCTCCGTGAACACTGAAGCTTTCTTT. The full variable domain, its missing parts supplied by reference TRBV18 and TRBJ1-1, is NAGVMQNPRHLVRRRGQEARLRCSPMKGHSHVYWYRQLPEEGLKFMVYLQKENIIDESGMPKERFSAEFPKEGPSILRIQQVVRGDSAAYFCASSPPSSVNTEAFFGQGTRLTVV.